This T cell receptor (beta chain) stems from a study of cytomegalovirus exposure and HLA in healthy donors. Study-wide points: A later analysis linked a missense variant in DCLRE1C to the trimming of TCR beta V and J genes. Only CMV serostatus was available as immune exposure information. The study labeled 150 to 200 TCR beta chains cytomegalovirus-associated.

About this clone itself: Its specificity is not known. A read error may produce the germline difference seen at one junction end.

Both 60 Vbeta primers and 13 Jbeta primers went into the PCR. Assay: immunoSEQ multiplex PCR; the TCRdb copy retains only in-frame clones and omits some. The sample carries roughly 150,000 clones, around 80% recorded once. The clonotype was recovered from a man between 18 and 35 years old in good health and CMV-seropositive. Specimen: PBMCs.

The CDR3 here is CASSLEMRAEAFF. CDR3 bases: TGTGCCAGCAGCTTAGAGATGAGAGCTGAGGCTTTCTTT. The chain carries TRBV11-1 and TRBJ1-1; D not certain. The CDR3 consists of 13 residues. Germline V gene data show CDR1 as SGHAT and CDR2 as FQDESV (reference sequence).